This T cell receptor (beta chain) was obtained from a study of regulatory T cells in long-lasting Graves disease. TCR beta libraries were built with iRepertoire HTBI primers and Arm-PCR of CDR3 regions. One entry per CDR3 protein, called by TCRdb with MiXCR from the multiplex PCR reads. The sample lists approximately 270,000 distinct CDR3 sequences; around 18% were seen once. This clonotype turned up a few times. Germline CDR1 and CDR2: LNHDA and SQIVND (reference sequence). The ends lost 4 bases at V and 7 bases at J; junction bases unmatched: 10. The CDR3 consists of 16 residues. Time point specified: newly diagnosed GD, antithyroid drugs for less than 3 months. RNA isolated from PBMCs was used to make the TCR library. The sample was also reused in another study, on T cells in Graves' hyperthyroidism and ophthalmopathy. From that study: A model of 13 V-J pairs discriminated ophthalmopathy from stable hyperthyroidism.

The gene calls are TRBV19 and TRBJ1-6; 7 bases are shared with TRBD1. Source: peripheral blood mononuclear cells (PBMCs), taken at new diagnosis, from a patient treated with antithyroid drugs. This receptor was taken from a woman in her 30s with Graves disease. CDR3 nucleotide sequence: TGTGCCAGTAGTACCGGCCGACAGGGTGGGAATTCACCCCTCCACTTT. It codes for CASSTGRQGGNSPLHF.